This T cell receptor (beta chain) stems from a study of shared clonotypes between healthy human individuals. For every subset, genomic DNA was evenly distributed across several immunoSEQ plates. Some clones are missing from TCRdb's copy, which holds only in-frame ones; the method was immunoSEQ multiplex PCR. The repertoire holds some 1,900,000 clones, with approximately 95% as singletons. Worth noting for this clone: This sample includes further DNA sequences coding for the same CDR3.

The naive CD8 population came from CD45RO-negative cells selected for CCR7, without terminally differentiated effector memory CD45RA+ cells. The CDR3 contains 11 residues. Germline V gene lookup returns CDR1 WNHNN and CDR2 SYGVQD (reference sequence). The germline V and J ends were trimmed by 3 bases and 8 bases, with 7 bases remaining between them. The sequence was obtained from a man younger than 30 in good health. The sample was naive CD8+ T cells sorted from blood. This chain joins TRBV10-1 and TRBJ1-1, with D uncertain. The CDR3 loop reads CASSDSGEAFF. The CDR3 nucleotides are TGCGCCAGCAGTGACTCCGGAGAAGCTTTCTTT.